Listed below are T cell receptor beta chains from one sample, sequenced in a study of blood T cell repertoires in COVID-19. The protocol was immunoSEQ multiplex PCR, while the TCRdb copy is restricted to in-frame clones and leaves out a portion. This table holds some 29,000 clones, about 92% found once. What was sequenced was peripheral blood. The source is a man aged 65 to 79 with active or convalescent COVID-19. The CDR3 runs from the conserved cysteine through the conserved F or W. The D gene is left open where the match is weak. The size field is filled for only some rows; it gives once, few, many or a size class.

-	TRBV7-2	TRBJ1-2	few	CASSIRQYSGYGYTF	TGTGCCAGCAGCATCCGACAGTACTCTGGCTATGGCTACACCTTC
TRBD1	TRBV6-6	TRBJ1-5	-	CASRPDRGGNQPQHF	TGTGCCAGCAGACCCGACAGGGGGGGCAATCAGCCCCAGCATTTT
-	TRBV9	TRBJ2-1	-	CASSGTGLGANEQFF	TGTGCCAGCAGCGGAACCGGTCTGGGGGCGAATGAGCAGTTCTTC
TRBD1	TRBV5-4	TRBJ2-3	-	CASSRGGQGTFGTDTQYF	TGTGCCAGCAGCCGGGGGGGACAGGGGACATTCGGCACAGATACGCAGTATTTT
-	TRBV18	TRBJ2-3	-	CASSPPGGTDTQYF	TGTGCCAGCTCACCACCAGGGGGAACAGATACGCAGTATTTT
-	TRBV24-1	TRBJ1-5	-	CATSEPGLNNQPQHF	TGTGCCACCAGTGAGCCAGGGCTCAACAATCAGCCCCAGCATTTT
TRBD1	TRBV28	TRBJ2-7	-	CASTGTGGSYEQYF	TGTGCCAGCACAGGGACAGGGGGATCCTACGAGCAGTACTTC
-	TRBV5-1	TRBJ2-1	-	CASSFGAVGWHNEQFF	TGCGCCAGCAGCTTTGGGGCGGTGGGATGGCACAATGAGCAGTTCTTC
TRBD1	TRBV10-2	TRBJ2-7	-	CASSDSRGYEQYF	TGCGCCAGCAGTGATTCCAGGGGGTACGAGCAGTACTTC
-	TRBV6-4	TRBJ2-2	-	CASTSNTGELFF	TGTGCCAGCACCTCGAACACCGGGGAGCTGTTTTTT
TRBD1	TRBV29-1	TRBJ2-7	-	CSVSDRASSYEQYF	TGCAGCGTTTCCGACAGGGCCAGCTCCTACGAGCAGTACTTC
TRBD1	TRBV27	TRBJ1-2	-	CASRGAGTGGGYTF	TGTGCCAGCAGGGGAGCCGGGACAGGGGGAGGCTACACCTTC
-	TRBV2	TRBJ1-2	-	CASIGAGEAYTF	TGTGCCAGCATTGGGGCAGGGGAAGCCTACACCTTC
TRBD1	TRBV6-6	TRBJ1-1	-	CASTTGTGRKNTEAFF	TGTGCCAGCACAACGGGGACAGGGCGGAAGAACACTGAAGCTTTCTTT
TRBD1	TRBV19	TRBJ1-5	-	CASSIEGGFQPQHF	TGTGCCAGTAGTATAGAAGGGGGCTTTCAGCCCCAGCATTTT
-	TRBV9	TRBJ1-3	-	CASSWAGAPGNTIYF	TGTGCCAGCAGTTGGGCGGGGGCCCCTGGAAACACCATATATTTT
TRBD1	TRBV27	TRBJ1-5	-	CASSFTGGNQPQHF	TGTGCCAGCAGCTTCACAGGGGGCAATCAGCCCCAGCATTTT
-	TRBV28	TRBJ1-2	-	CASSFLGGQPNYGYTF	TGTGCCAGCAGTTTTCTTGGGGGACAACCGAACTATGGCTACACCTTC
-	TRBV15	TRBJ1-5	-	CATSRERVMPQHF	TGTGCCACCAGCAGAGAACGGGTTATGCCCCAGCATTTT
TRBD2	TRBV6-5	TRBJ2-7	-	CATGREGSYEQYF	TGTGCCACCGGGCGGGAGGGCTCCTACGAGCAGTACTTC